A single sample is the source of the 8 T cell receptor beta chains below, sequenced in a study of T cells after yellow fever vaccination. TCRdb called the 5' RACE reads again in MiXCR, with one record for every CDR3 protein. Seen here are under 400,000 distinct CDR3 sequences, approximately 12% observed once, and the top ten hold 3.2%. The sequenced sample was CD4+ T cells sorted from PBMCs, obtained 15 days after the yellow fever booster vaccination. The receptors stem from a man aged 18 to 29 who received the YFV17D yellow fever vaccine.

The chain employs TRBV24-1 and TRBJ2-1; D gene uncertain. The CDR3 has 13 amino acids. Germline V CDR1 and CDR2: KGHDR, SFDVKD. Trimming took off 5 bases at V and 10 bases at J, with 14 bases between the two ends. CDR3 protein: CATSGINSPEQFF. The CDR3 region has the DNA TGTGCCACCAGTGGTATTAATAGCCCCGAGCAGTTCTTC.

This clonotype was found a few times. V gene TRBV19 combines with J gene TRBJ1-2; possible D gene TRBD1, 6 bases. Germline values: CDR1 LNHDA, CDR2 SQIVND (reference sequence). There are 16 residues in the CDR3. The germline V and J ends were trimmed by 0 bases and 8 bases, with 19 bases remaining between them. CDR3 DNA: TGTGCCAGTAGTATAGATGGGCGACAGGCCGTGGGGGGCTACACCTTC. Its translation: CASSIDGRQAVGGYTF.

This clonotype was picked up a small number of times. The chain links TRBV7-9 to TRBJ1-3; D not certain. CDR3 length: 16 residues. Germline V gives CDR1 SEHNR, CDR2 FQNEAQ (reference sequence). V lost 3 bases and J lost 0, with 12 bases in between. The CDR3 DNA sequence: TGTGCCAGCAGCTTTCTAACTCATAGCTCTGGAAACACCATATATTTT. As protein: CASSFLTHSSGNTIYF. The full variable domain, in which reference TRBV7-9 and TRBJ1-3 provide the parts outside the CDR3, is DTGVSQNPRHKITKRGQNVTFRCDPISEHNRLYWYRQTLGQGPEFLTYFQNEAQLEKSRLLSDRFSAERPKGSFSTLEIQRTEQGDSAMYLCASSFLTHSSGNTIYFGEGSWLTVV.

In its sample, this clonotype was seen a few times. This chain uses TRBV6-5 with TRBJ2-5; D remains ambiguous. The CDR3 runs 14 residues. Between the trimmed V and J ends, which lost 0 bases and 4 bases, there was a span of 9 bases. Germline assignment: CDR1 MNHEY and CDR2 SVGAGI. The CDR3 DNA is TGTGCCAGCAGTTACTCGACCAGTAGAGAGACCCAGTACTTC. Translating gives CASSYSTSRETQYF.

The V call is TRBV6-5, the J call TRBJ1-1; D is possibly TRBD1 (6 bases). Germline-derived CDR1 and CDR2 are MNHEY and SVGAGI. The CDR3 loop spans 15 amino acids. Trimming shortened V by 0 bases and J by 2 bases, and 10 bases separated the two germline ends. The CDR3 is CASSYSGADNTEAFF. CDR3 coding DNA: TGTGCCAGCAGTTACTCGGGGGCGGACAACACTGAAGCTTTCTTT.

This clonotype came up a few times. This chain connects TRBV5-1 to TRBJ2-5; 10 nucleotides align to TRBD1. With 5 bases clipped from V and 7 bases from J, the junction kept 2 bases outside the gene matches. Germline V gene data show CDR1 as SGHRS and CDR2 as YFSETQ. The CDR3 length is 12 residues. The CDR3 DNA is TGCGCCAGCAGTTGGGACAGGGGGACCCAGTACTTC. This translates into CASSWDRGTQYF.

The sample holds a few counts of this clonotype. Written as DNA, the CDR3 is TGTGCCAGCAGTTTAGGGACAGGGTCCGAGCAGTACGTC. Its translation is CASSLGTGSEQYV. The chain uses TRBV28 and TRBJ2-7; TRBD1 matches 9 bases. Germline trimming cut 2 bases from V and 6 bases from J; bases unmatched to any gene: 2. Germline CDR1 reads MDHEN; CDR2 reads SYDVKM. This CDR3 is built from 13 residues.

The V gene is TRBV5-1, the J gene TRBJ2-5; TRBD2 matches at 9 bases. Germline CDR1 and CDR2: SGHRS and YFSETQ. CDR3 length equals 14 residues. V shed 1 base, J shed 5 bases, and the junction held 3 bases outside the gene matches. In DNA form, the CDR3 reads TGCGCCAGCAGCTTGTTTAGCGGGGGCGAGACCCAGTACTTC. Translation gives CASSLFSGGETQYF.